This T cell receptor beta chain was captured by sequencing in a study of control samples from healthy donors and cancer patients. Some clones are missing from TCRdb's copy, which holds only in-frame ones; the method was immunoSEQ multiplex PCR. Of 100,000 to 150,000 clones listed, just over 90% are singletons. The sequence derives from a man between 50 and 59 years old with head and neck cancer. Input material: PBMCs.

As DNA, the CDR3 is TGTGCCAGCAGCCAACAGGGTAATAATTCACCCCTCCACTTT. Translated, it gives CASSQQGNNSPLHF. V gene TRBV3-1 (or the pseudogene TRBV3-2) combines with J gene TRBJ1-6; D is possibly TRBD1 (5 bases). Germline V CDR1 and CDR2: LGHDT, YNNKEL (reference sequence). The germline V and J ends were trimmed by 2 bases and 5 bases, with 7 bases remaining between them. The CDR3 is made up of 14 amino acids.